This TCR beta chain was obtained from a study of response to subunit inactivated influenza vaccine. Study results and limitations: Authors proposed each seasonal influenza vaccination draws in few new T cells.

TCRdb reanalysed the RT-PCR reads using MiXCR and keeps one entry per CDR3 protein. Of 600,000 to 850,000 distinct CDR3 sequences in the sample, 11% to 15% are singletons; the top ten hold roughly 7.6%. A few counts support this clonotype. The antigen remains undetermined. The receptor's source is a man aged 50 to 60 who received an inactivated influenza vaccine. This material consisted of PBMCs from blood, taken roughly 15 days before vaccination.

CDR3 sequence reads: CAISEVGSAKNIQYF. The CDR3, as DNA: TGTGCCATCAGTGAGGTGGGGTCGGCCAAAAACATTCAGTACTTC. The chain is built from TRBV10-3 and TRBJ2-4; D remains unclear. Germline CDR1 is ENHRY and CDR2 is SYGVKD. The CDR3 is 15 amino acids. V was shortened by 2 bases and J by 1 base, with 9 bases between the two germline ends.